In its sample, the clone carrying this T cell receptor beta chain was seen many times. Its antigen is undetermined. The sample is drawn from a study of regulatory T cells in long-lasting Graves disease. Study-wide findings and caveats: Favored gene segments in persistent disease were TRBV28, TRBJ1-2 and TRBJ2-5.

The germline V gene encodes CDR1 DFQATT and CDR2 SNEGSKA (reference sequence). Between the trimmed V and J ends, which lost 3 bases and 6 bases, there was a span of 15 bases. The CDR3 is made up of 13 amino acids. This sample's time point: persistent/refractory GD, antithyroid drugs over 5 years with positive TRAb. PBMC-extracted RNA yielded the TCR library. Construction of the TCR beta libraries employed iRepertoire HTBI primers in conjunction with Arm-PCR of CDR3 regions. TCRdb used MiXCR to reprocess the multiplex PCR reads, holding one entry per CDR3 protein. The sample lists 650,000 to 700,000 distinct CDR3 sequences, approximately 29% occurring once.

The sample in question was peripheral blood mononuclear cells (PBMCs), obtained when the disease was refractory, from a patient treated with antithyroid drugs. The chain is built from TRBV20-1 and TRBJ2-7, with unresolved D. This TCR derives from a female donor with Graves disease. CDR3 sequence: CSASPDRATEQYF. The CDR3 DNA sequence: TGCAGTGCTAGCCCTGATCGAGCTACCGAGCAGTACTTC.